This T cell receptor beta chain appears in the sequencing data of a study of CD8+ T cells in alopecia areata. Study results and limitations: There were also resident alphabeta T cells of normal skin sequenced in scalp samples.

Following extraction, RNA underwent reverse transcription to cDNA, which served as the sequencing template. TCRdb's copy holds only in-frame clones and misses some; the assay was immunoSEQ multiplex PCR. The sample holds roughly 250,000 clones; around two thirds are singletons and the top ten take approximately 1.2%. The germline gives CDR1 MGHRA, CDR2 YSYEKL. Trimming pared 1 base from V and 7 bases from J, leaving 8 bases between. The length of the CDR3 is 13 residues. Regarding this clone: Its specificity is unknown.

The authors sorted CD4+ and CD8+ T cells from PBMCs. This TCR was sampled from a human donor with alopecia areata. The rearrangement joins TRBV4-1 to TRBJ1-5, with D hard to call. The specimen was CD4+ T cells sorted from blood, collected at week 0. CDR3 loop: CASSQGRWQPQHF. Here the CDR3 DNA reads TGCGCCAGCAGCCAAGGACGGTGGCAGCCCCAGCATTTT.